The sequence of this T cell receptor (beta chain) was determined in a study of blood T cell repertoires in COVID-19. Study context: COVID-19 samples from acute and convalescent phases originated in the United States, Italy and Spain. From T cells, B-cell-depleted T cells, or PBMCs came the material, which was cDNA or gDNA.

V shed 3 bases and J 3 bases; nucleotides not matched to a gene: 4. CDR3 length equals 15 residues. Germline V lookup: CDR1 SGHTA, CDR2 FQGNSA. Study processing details: Amplification with reference gene primers provided the estimates of nucleated cell counts. Clones were sequenced by immunoSEQ multiplex PCR, and TCRdb holds only the in-frame ones, with some missing. That table furnishes V, J and clone size, whereas the DNA furnished D and trimming. The repertoire consists of 140,000 to 150,000 clones, with 85% to 90% occurring once and the leading ten covering roughly 8%. The rearrangement joins TRBV7-2 to TRBJ1-3; TRBD1 aligns across 8 bases. Sequenced sample: peripheral blood. The sequence was obtained from a woman between 50 and 59 years old with active or convalescent COVID-19. CDR3 DNA sequence: TGTGCCAGCAGCTTCGTGACAGGGGATGGAAACACCATATATTTT. Its protein is CASSFVTGDGNTIYF.